Listed here are 17 T cell receptor beta chains from one sample, sequenced in a study of blood T cell repertoires in COVID-19. Only in-frame clones appear in the TCRdb table, and some are missing; sequencing was by immunoSEQ multiplex PCR. The sample consists of 250,000 or so clones, roughly 84% of them appearing once. Specimen: peripheral blood. The source of these receptors is a middle-aged woman who had recovered from COVID-19.

V and J are TRBV4-2 and TRBJ1-4; 7 nucleotides agree with TRBD1. The CDR3 length is 13 residues. V gave up 7 bases and J gave up 8 bases; unmatched junction bases: 7. The V gene's germline CDR1 is LGHNA and CDR2 YNFKEQ. The CDR3 sequence: CASTSGGREKLFF. For the CDR3, the DNA is TGTGCCAGCACCTCAGGGGGGCGGGAAAAACTGTTTTTT.

The chain employs TRBV6-5 and TRBJ1-2; D may be TRBD1 (6 bases). The CDR3 contains 15 residues. Trimming removed 5 bases from V and 7 bases from J, with 20 bases in between. CDR1 is MNHEY and CDR2 is SVGAGI in the germline V gene. Here the CDR3 DNA reads TGTGCCAGCAGTAGGCAGCCAACAGGGATTGGTGGCTACACCTTC. Encoded protein: CASSRQPTGIGGYTF.

This chain links TRBV7-9 with TRBJ2-4, with 9 bases matching TRBD1. This CDR3 spans 15 amino acids. CDR1 and CDR2 from the germline V gene are SEHNR and FQNEAQ (reference sequence). V dropped 1 base and J dropped 7; count of bases not matched to a gene: 5. The CDR3 nucleotides are TGTGCCAGCAGCTTAGAAGGGACAGGGAGGAACATTCAGTACTTC. Its translation: CASSLEGTGRNIQYF.

The chain combines TRBV6-1 with TRBJ2-3; the match to TRBD2 covers 12 bases. V lost 1 base, J lost 1 base, and 3 bases stayed unmatched. The CDR3 runs to 17 residues. Germline assignment: CDR1 MNHNS and CDR2 SASEGT. This CDR3 reads CASSEGRTSGGTDTQYF. Here the CDR3 DNA reads TGTGCCAGCAGTGAAGGGCGGACTAGCGGGGGCACAGATACGCAGTATTTT.

This clone has more than one count but fewer than ten. The J gene is TRBJ1-5, the V gene TRBV30, with 7 bases identical to TRBD1. This CDR3 has 13 amino acids. Germline V gene lookup returns CDR1 GTSNPN and CDR2 SVGIG (reference sequence). Unmatched junction bases numbered 4, after V lost 4 bases and J lost 4 bases. CDR3 in DNA: TGTGCCTGGAAAGGGACAGCTAATCAGCCCCAGCATTTT. It specifies CAWKGTANQPQHF.

The chain combines TRBV28 with TRBJ2-7; tentatively, D is TRBD1 (6 bases). CDR1 MDHEN and CDR2 SYDVKM come from the germline V gene. V shed 6 bases and J shed 0 bases, with 9 bases lying between them. The CDR3 totals 13 residues. The CDR3 is CASSKTGSYEQYF. CDR3 DNA: TGTGCCAGCAGCAAGACAGGCTCCTACGAGCAGTACTTC.

This clone was detected only a few times. The chain employs TRBV18 and TRBJ2-2; the match to TRBD1 covers 9 bases. Per germline, CDR1 KGHSH and CDR2 LQKENI. Trimming removed 3 bases from V and 5 bases from J; junction bases left unmatched: 7. CDR3 size: 16 residues. CDR3 protein: CASSPTGGYKTGELFF. Written as DNA, the CDR3 is TGTGCCAGCTCACCTACAGGGGGCTACAAAACCGGGGAGCTGTTTTTT.

The chain employs TRBV27 and TRBJ2-5; 8 bases are shared with TRBD1. From germline, CDR1 is MNHEY and CDR2 SMNVEV (reference sequence). The trim removed 6 bases at V and 2 bases at J, leaving 8 bases unmatched. This CDR3 is built from 15 residues. CDR3 sequence (DNA): TGTGCCAGCAGCAAACGACAGGGGCGACAAGAGACCCAGTACTTC. Translated: CASSKRQGRQETQYF.

The chain carries TRBV28 and TRBJ2-5; no firm D call. With 5 bases removed from V and 5 bases from J, the gap between germline ends came to 9 bases. Germline V gene data show CDR1 as MDHEN and CDR2 as SYDVKM. This CDR3 is built from 12 residues. The CDR3 DNA sequence: TGTGCCAGCAGTCTCAGTGTGGAGACCCAGTACTTC. Translation gives CASSLSVETQYF.

The rearrangement links TRBV2 to TRBJ2-2; weak D call: TRBD2 (6 bases). CDR1 and CDR2 from the germline V gene are SNHLY and FYNNEI. Trimming removed 8 bases at V and 2 bases at J, with 12 bases between. The CDR3 spans 14 residues. The CDR3 is CASGRLGNTGELFF. The CDR3 DNA reads TGTGCCAGCGGGAGGCTAGGCAACACCGGGGAGCTGTTTTTT. Drawing the rest from reference TRBV2 and TRBJ2-2, the complete variable domain is EPEVTQTPSHQVTQMGQEVILRCVPISNHLYFYWYRQILGQKVEFLVSFYNNEISEKSEIFDDQFSVERPDGSNFTLKIRSTKLEDSAMYFCASGRLGNTGELFFGEGSRLTVL.

This chain uses TRBV5-5 with TRBJ2-2; 8 positions match TRBD2. This CDR3 is 14 amino acids long. Trimming took 4 bases from V and 2 from J; bases not matched to a gene: 1. Germline-derived CDR1 and CDR2 are SGHKS and YYEKEE (reference sequence). CDR3 in DNA: TGTGCCAGCAGCGCGGGGGGTAACACCGGGGAGCTGTTTTTT. Protein: CASSAGGNTGELFF.

The genes are TRBV6-1 and TRBJ1-6, with TRBD1 identical over 11 bases. The ends lost 1 base at V and 0 bases at J; junction bases unmatched: 2. This CDR3 region has 18 residues. Per germline, CDR1 MNHNS and CDR2 SASEGT. The CDR3 here is CASSEGTGGFSYNSPLHF. The CDR3 DNA reads TGTGCCAGCAGTGAAGGGACAGGGGGCTTCTCCTATAATTCACCCCTCCACTTT.

The chain joins TRBV10-2 to TRBJ2-7; the D gene is possibly TRBD2 (5 bases). The CDR3 runs 13 residues. Germline V gives CDR1 WSHSY, CDR2 SAAADI. V lost 6 bases and J lost 4, with 13 bases in between. In DNA, the CDR3 is TGCGCCAGCAGGGTCCGGGAAGGATACGAGCAGTACTTC. Its protein product is CASRVREGYEQYF.

This clone appeared once. The V call is TRBV18, the J call TRBJ1-1; no clear D gene. CDR1 KGHSH and CDR2 LQKENI come from the germline V gene. The CDR3 sequence is 14 residues long. V was trimmed by 0 bases and J by 1 base, leaving 6 bases between them. The CDR3 DNA follows: TGTGCCAGCTCACCACCGCACAGGAACACTGAAGCTTTCTTT. Protein sequence: CASSPPHRNTEAFF.

CDR3 in DNA: TGTGCCATCAGTGGGGCGAGCCAGGGGCCCTACGAGCAGTACTTC. Amino acid sequence: CAISGASQGPYEQYF. This chain uses TRBV10-3 with TRBJ2-7, with a weak D call TRBD1 (6 bases). The V and J ends lost 4 bases and 2 bases respectively, with 15 bases between them. The germline CDR1 and CDR2 sequences are ENHRY and SYGVKD. CDR3 length: 15 residues.

This clone has a single count. This chain links TRBV15 with TRBJ2-1; D is unresolved. The CDR3 sequence is 14 residues long. The V gene's germline CDR1 is LNHNV and CDR2 YYDKDF (reference sequence). V shed 0 bases and J shed 1 base, with 4 bases lying between them. The DNA of the CDR3 is TGTGCCACCAGCAGAGATCCATCCTACAATGAGCAGTTCTTC. It encodes CATSRDPSYNEQFF. Looking up the rest from reference TRBV15 and TRBJ2-1 gives the full variable domain: DAMVIQNPRYQVTQFGKPVTLSCSQTLNHNVMYWYQQKSSQAPKLLFHYYDKDFNNEADTPDNFQSRRPNTSFCFLDIRSPGLGDTAMYLCATSRDPSYNEQFFGPGTRLTVL.

This rearrangement joins TRBV28 to TRBJ2-2, with D tentatively TRBD1 (5 bases). CDR3 length: 16 residues. The germline V and J ends were trimmed by 3 bases and 3 bases, with 14 bases remaining between them. Per the germline V gene, CDR1 is MDHEN and CDR2 is SYDVKM. The CDR3 DNA reads as TGTGCCAGCAGTTTTGAAGGGGCAGAATACACCGGGGAGCTGTTTTTT. Protein product: CASSFEGAEYTGELFF.